Given below is one T cell receptor (beta chain) in context. Antigen specificity is unknown. This CDR3 is built from 14 residues. Germline CDR1 SQVTM, CDR2 ANQGSEA. TCRdb reprocessed the 5' RACE reads and reports one entry per CDR3 protein, with no DNA. Its listing shows around 14,000 distinct CDR3 sequences. The entry originates in a study of T cells expressing NK-cell markers. Findings of the study overall: In several donors, dominant CD3+CD56+NKG2C+ clones formed roughly 1.0-7.5% of CD8+ cells.

The specimen sequenced was blood T cells: a sorted CD56 or NKG2C T cell subset, CD4+ or CD8+ T cells, or bulk PBMC T cells (not recorded which). The chain links TRBV29-1 to TRBJ2-5; the TRBD1 assignment by TCRdb is unverifiable without DNA. The clonotype originates from a man aged 18-75 years in good health. The CDR3 sequence: CSVEARGRVETQYF.